This T cell receptor (beta chain) was sequenced in a study of blood T cell repertoires in COVID-19. In the study overall: From T cells, B-cell-depleted T cells, or PBMCs came the material, which was cDNA or gDNA.

This CDR3 has 17 residues. The junction had 11 bases not matched to a gene; V was cut back by 4 bases and J by 2 bases. Germline CDR1 SGHDT, CDR2 YYEEEE. Clones were sequenced by immunoSEQ multiplex PCR, and TCRdb holds only the in-frame ones, with some missing. The sample shows approximately 300,000 clones, around 85% of them seen only once. This clone was seen just once. Material: PBMCs or T cells enriched from blood (not recorded which). This receptor was identified in a woman aged 25 to 39 who had been exposed to COVID-19. The V call is TRBV5-6, the J call TRBJ2-3; 9 nucleotides agree with TRBD2. CDR3 residues: CASSPKYLAGTTDTQYF. The CDR3, as DNA: TGTGCCAGCAGCCCTAAGTATCTAGCGGGGACCACAGATACGCAGTATTTT. Drawing the rest from reference TRBV5-6 and TRBJ2-3, the complete variable domain is DAGVTQSPTHLIKTRGQQVTLRCSPKSGHDTVSWYQQALGQGPQFIFQYYEEEERQRGNFPDRFSGHQFPNYSSELNVNALLLGDSALYLCASSPKYLAGTTDTQYFGPGTRLTVL.